These 24 T cell receptor beta chains were sequenced from one sample in a study of blood T cell repertoires in COVID-19. Profiling relied on immunoSEQ multiplex PCR, and the TCRdb table lists in-frame clones only, not all of them. The top ten clones hold 20% of a sample with about 97,000 clones, 80% to 90% of them seen once. Sequenced input: peripheral blood. Every receptor here comes from a human donor in a cohort sampled during active COVID-19.

This clone was detected once. The gene calls are TRBV3-1 (or the pseudogene TRBV3-2) and TRBJ1-2, with D possibly TRBD1 on 6 matching bases. CDR1 and CDR2 (germline): LGHDT, YNNKEL (reference sequence). The CDR3 loop spans 14 amino acids. V gave up 0 bases and J gave up 6 bases, with 11 bases separating them. DNA for the CDR3: TGTGCCAGCAGCCAAGATACCAGGGGCCATGGCTACACCTTC. This codes for CASSQDTRGHGYTF.

The chain couples TRBV4-1 to TRBJ2-1; 10 bases map to TRBD2. The CDR3 consists of 15 residues. The ends lost 2 bases at V and 2 bases at J; junction bases unmatched: 0. Germline CDR1 is MGHRA and CDR2 is YSYEKL. The DNA for the CDR3 is TGCGCCAGCAGCCAACTAGCGGGAGCCTACAATGAGCAGTTCTTC. Translated, it gives CASSQLAGAYNEQFF.

This chain uses TRBV21-1 with TRBJ2-1; the D call TRBD2 from the table was never checked on the DNA. TRBV21-1 constitutes a pseudogene. CDR3 length: 16 amino acids. The CDR3 spells CASSKARAGGPGEQFF. In DNA, the CDR3 is TGTGCCAGCAGCAAAGCCCGGGCGGGAGGGCCGGGTGAGCAGTTCTTC.

The rearrangement uses TRBV19 and TRBJ2-1; TRBD2 agrees at 7 bases. V lost 3 bases and J lost 8; bases outside the gene matches: 4. This CDR3 is built from 13 residues. Germline CDR1 reads LNHDA; CDR2 reads SQIVND (reference sequence). This CDR3 is CASSMASGDEQFF. CDR3 DNA sequence: TGTGCCAGTAGTATGGCCAGCGGGGATGAGCAGTTCTTC.

The V and J genes are TRBV3-1 (or the pseudogene TRBV3-2) and TRBJ2-7; D gene uncertain. This CDR3 contains 14 residues. CDR1 is LGHDT, CDR2 YNNKEL, per germline (reference sequence). With 1 base removed from V and 5 bases from J, the gap between germline ends came to 12 bases. DNA of the CDR3: TGTGCCAGCAGCCAAGGTCAAGCGACCAACGAGCAGTACTTC. Translation gives CASSQGQATNEQYF.

This clone was detected once. V is TRBV27 and J is TRBJ1-4, with no clear D. Looked up from germline, CDR1 is MNHEY and CDR2 is SMNVEV (reference sequence). The CDR3 has 14 amino acids. Between the trimmed V and J ends, which lost 1 base and 8 bases, there was a span of 11 bases. The CDR3 region is CASSLLRAGEKLFF. The CDR3 bases are TGTGCCAGCAGTTTATTGCGGGCCGGGGAAAAACTGTTTTTT.

V and J are TRBV18 and TRBJ1-2; D ambiguous. Germline V gene lookup returns CDR1 KGHSH and CDR2 LQKENI. This CDR3 spans 14 amino acids. Deletions cut 2 bases from V and 8 bases from J, with 15 bases between. DNA for the CDR3: TGTGCCAGCTCACCATCGGCCCAGACTTGGGGCTACACCTTC. Its protein is CASSPSAQTWGYTF.

The V gene is TRBV19, the J gene TRBJ1-6, with D unresolved. The CDR3 is made up of 16 amino acids. CDR1 is LNHDA, CDR2 SQIVND, per germline (reference sequence). The V and J ends lost 6 bases and 0 bases respectively, with 12 bases between them. The CDR3 bases are TGTGCCAGTAGCCCGACGGAGAGCTCCTATAATTCACCCCTCCACTTT. Protein: CASSPTESSYNSPLHF.

The chain links TRBV5-5 to TRBJ1-1, with no clear D. The germline CDR1 and CDR2 sequences are SGHKS and YYEKEE (reference sequence). There are 14 residues in the CDR3. The V end lost 0 bases, the J end lost 0 bases, and 6 bases lay between the germline ends. The CDR3 loop reads CASSLGGLNTEAFF. The CDR3 DNA follows: TGTGCCAGCAGCTTGGGAGGGCTGAACACTGAAGCTTTCTTT.

The CDR3 loop reads CASRQTEVNTEAFF. The CDR3 DNA sequence: TGTGCCAGCAGGCAGACAGAGGTGAACACTGAAGCTTTCTTT. The chain is built from TRBV27 and TRBJ1-1; possible D gene TRBD1, 5 bases. The CDR3 runs to 14 residues. V lost 6 bases and J 0 bases, leaving 11 bases between the germline ends. The germline V gene encodes CDR1 MNHEY and CDR2 SMNVEV (reference sequence).

V gene TRBV29-1 combines with J gene TRBJ2-1, with 7 bases lining up with TRBD2. Germline CDR1 reads SQVTM; CDR2 reads ANQGSEA. Germline trimming cut 1 base from V and 10 bases from J; bases unmatched to any gene: 7. The CDR3 extends over 13 amino acids. The CDR3 region is CSVEVGGGREQFF. CDR3 coding DNA: TGCAGCGTTGAAGTAGGAGGCGGGAGAGAGCAGTTCTTC.

This chain links TRBV2 with TRBJ2-2, with 13 bases that match TRBD2. V lost 4 bases to trimming and J lost 5 bases; unmatched junction nucleotides: 7. CDR3 length equals 17 residues. Germline V CDR1 and CDR2: SNHLY, FYNNEI. CDR3: CASSGTSGRAGTGELFF. The CDR3 DNA reads TGTGCCAGCAGTGGTACTAGCGGGAGGGCCGGGACCGGGGAGCTGTTTTTT.

The chain uses TRBV11-3 and TRBJ2-1; 11 bases are a match to TRBD2. This CDR3 contains 14 residues. CDR1 and CDR2 (germline): SGHNT, YENEEA. Unmatched junction bases numbered 5, after V lost 5 bases and J lost 8 bases. The CDR3 DNA sequence: TGTGCCAGCAGCAAATTAGCGGGAGGGTATGAGCAGTTCTTC. It is translated as CASSKLAGGYEQFF.

This chain joins TRBV19 and TRBJ2-3; 8 bases map to TRBD2. This CDR3 comprises 15 residues. Unmatched junction bases numbered 14, after V lost 10 bases and J lost 5 bases. Germline CDR1 is LNHDA and CDR2 is SQIVND (reference sequence). CDR3 DNA sequence: TGTGCCACCACCCCGGGAGGGGGGTATTTAGATACGCAGTATTTT. The encoded protein is CATTPGGGYLDTQYF.

V usage is TRBV4-2 and J usage is TRBJ2-1; 13 bases are a match to TRBD2. The CDR3 is 15 residues long. Trimming at V came to 4 bases and at J to 8 bases, leaving 5 bases not matched to a gene. Germline CDR1 reads LGHNA; CDR2 reads YNFKEQ. The DNA of the CDR3 is TGTGCCAGCAGCCTACGGACTAGCGGGAGCGATGAGCAGTTCTTC. Translated: CASSLRTSGSDEQFF.

The rearrangement joins TRBV6-2 or TRBV6-3 to TRBJ1-2; 7 nucleotides match TRBD1. Germline CDR1 is MNHEY and CDR2 is SVGEGT. V lost 0 bases and J lost 3; bases outside the gene matches: 4. This CDR3 region has 15 residues. The CDR3 nucleotides read TGTGCCAGCAGTTACTCGGCCCAGGGGGACTATGGCTACACCTTC. Its protein product is CASSYSAQGDYGYTF.

The V call is TRBV28, the J call TRBJ1-2; 7 nucleotides agree with TRBD1. V was pared by 6 bases and J by 4 bases, with 8 bases of the junction left unmatched. CDR1 is MDHEN and CDR2 is SYDVKM in the germline V gene. CDR3 length equals 14 residues. CDR3 in DNA: TGTGCCAGCAGCCAGGACAGGCGTACCTATGGCTACACCTTC. Protein: CASSQDRRTYGYTF.

The J gene is TRBJ2-7, the V gene TRBV18, with 9 bases identical to TRBD1. V lost 3 bases, J lost 6 bases, and 6 bases stayed unmatched. CDR1 and CDR2 (germline): KGHSH, LQKENI. This CDR3 region has 14 residues. The CDR3 spells CASSPPQGAAEQYF. DNA for the CDR3: TGTGCCAGCTCACCCCCACAGGGGGCAGCCGAGCAGTACTTC.

This clone was detected only a few times. V is TRBV18 and J is TRBJ2-5; 8 bases are shared with TRBD2. Germline CDR1 and CDR2: KGHSH and LQKENI. This CDR3 has 16 residues. V lost 3 bases to trimming and J lost 5 bases; unmatched junction nucleotides: 11. The CDR3 protein is CASSPSGTRAPETQYF. The CDR3 nucleotides are TGTGCCAGCTCACCGTCCGGGACTAGGGCTCCGGAGACCCAGTACTTC.

This chain joins TRBV7-2 and TRBJ1-3; D not resolved. Germline V gene sequence: CDR1 SGHTA, CDR2 FQGNSA. The CDR3 length is 16 residues. The germline V and J ends were trimmed by 1 base and 4 bases, with 14 bases remaining between them. CDR3 sequence: CASSLGADPSGNTIYF. DNA for the CDR3: TGTGCCAGCAGCTTAGGGGCAGACCCATCCGGAAACACCATATATTTT.

The rearrangement joins TRBV24-1 to TRBJ2-2; D gene ambiguous. Looked up from germline, CDR1 is KGHDR and CDR2 is SFDVKD. This CDR3 spans 11 amino acids. V dropped 10 bases and J dropped 7 bases, with 9 bases sitting between them. The CDR3 region has the DNA TGTGCCACTTGGTACGGCGGGGAGCTGTTTTTT. This codes for CATWYGGELFF.

CDR3 residues: CASSLGQWGQPQHF. The CDR3 DNA reads as TGTGCCAGCAGCCTTGGACAGTGGGGGCAGCCCCAGCATTTT. This sequence joins TRBV28 and TRBJ1-5; maybe TRBD1 (6 bases). The CDR3 loop spans 14 amino acids. The V gene lost 6 bases and the J gene lost 7 bases, with 16 bases spanning the gap. CDR1 and CDR2 from the germline V gene are MDHEN and SYDVKM.

The chain has TRBV28 and TRBJ2-7, with 8 nucleotides matching TRBD1. Germline-derived CDR1 and CDR2 are MDHEN and SYDVKM. The CDR3 has 17 amino acids. With 8 bases clipped from V and 1 base from J, the junction kept 16 bases outside the gene matches. In DNA form, the CDR3 reads TGTGCCAGCCGATCCACATTGAAGCAGGGGGCATCCTACGAGCAGTACTTC. Protein sequence: CASRSTLKQGASYEQYF. The variable domain in full, completed from reference TRBV28 and TRBJ2-7, reads DVKVTQSSRYLVKRTGEKVFLECVQDMDHENMFWYRQDPGLGLRLIYFSYDVKMKEKGDIPEGYSVSREKKERFSLILESASTNQTSMYLCASRSTLKQGASYEQYFGPGTRLTVT.

This clone has only a few counts. V is TRBV2 and J is TRBJ1-2, with TRBD1 identical over 10 bases. V gave up 2 bases and J gave up 7 bases; unmatched junction bases: 4. The CDR3 runs 14 residues. Germline V gives CDR1 SNHLY, CDR2 FYNNEI. The CDR3: CASSETGQGIGYTF. In DNA, the CDR3 is TGTGCCAGCAGTGAAACGGGACAGGGGATTGGCTACACCTTC.